One and the same sample provided the 18 T cell receptor beta chains below, sequenced in a study of neurological immune-mediated disorders. One entry per CDR3 protein, called by TCRdb with MiXCR from the 5' RACE reads. The repertoire holds some 66,000 distinct CDR3 sequences, with approximately 4.2% as singletons. The sequenced material came from PBMCs. These receptors came from a man aged 50 to 59 with multiple sclerosis.

This clonotype occurred many times. The chain links TRBV15 to TRBJ1-2, with TRBD1 matching over 7 bases. CDR1 and CDR2 (germline): LNHNV, YYDKDF (reference sequence). CDR3 length equals 13 residues. J was trimmed by 7 bases and V by 0 bases; bases with no gene match: 2. Here the CDR3 DNA reads TGTGCCACCAGCAGAGAGACAGGGCTTGGCTACACCTTC. It is translated as CATSRETGLGYTF.

This clonotype has a count of ten or more. The chain carries TRBV25-1 and TRBJ1-1, with a tentative D call TRBD1 (6 bases). The CDR3 loop spans 11 amino acids. V lost 10 bases and J 4 bases, leaving 10 bases between the germline ends. CDR1 is MGHDK, CDR2 SYGVNS, per germline. DNA of the CDR3: TGTGCCACCCACAGGGTCACTGAAGCTTTCTTT. Residues: CATHRVTEAFF. Variable domain in full (rest from reference TRBV25-1 and TRBJ1-1): EADIYQTPRYLVIGTGKKITLECSQTMGHDKMYWYQQDPGMELHLIHYSYGVNSTEKGDLSSESTVSRIRTEHFPLTLESARPSHTSQYLCATHRVTEAFFGQGTRLTVV.

This clonotype came up many times. This sequence joins TRBV6-6 and TRBJ1-4; D unclear. Germline V gene sequence: CDR1 MNHNY, CDR2 SVGAGI (reference sequence). The CDR3 length is 14 residues. The ends were cut back, 0 bases at V and 8 bases at J, with 10 bases in the middle. The CDR3 coding sequence is TGTGCCAGCAGTTACTCGAGCCTGTGGGAAAAACTGTTTTTT. Protein sequence: CASSYSSLWEKLFF.

The table lists this clonotype with many counts. In DNA, the CDR3 is TGCGCCAGCAGCACCAGGGACAACACCGGGGAGCTGTTTTTT. Protein sequence: CASSTRDNTGELFF. V and J are TRBV5-1 and TRBJ2-2; the D gene could be TRBD1 or TRBD2 (5 bases each). The germline CDR1 and CDR2 sequences are SGHRS and YFSETQ. V was trimmed by 4 bases and J by 2 bases, leaving 9 bases between them. The CDR3 loop spans 14 amino acids.

The chain recombines TRBV7-6 with TRBJ1-4; D not certain. This CDR3 comprises 14 residues. Trimming cost V 3 bases and J 5 bases, with 10 bases left between them. Germline CDR1 reads SGHVS; CDR2 reads FNYEAQ. This CDR3 is CASSFTERNEKLFF. The CDR3 region has the DNA TGTGCCAGCAGCTTCACTGAAAGGAATGAAAAACTGTTTTTT. The entire variable domain, with the rest obtained from reference TRBV7-6 and TRBJ1-4, is as follows: GAGVSQSPRYKVTKRGQDVALRCDPISGHVSLYWYRQALGQGPEFLTYFNYEAQQDKSGLPNDRFSAERPEGSISTLTIQRTEQRDSAMYRCASSFTERNEKLFFGSGTQLSVL.

At least ten counts were recorded for this clonotype. V is TRBV7-9 and J is TRBJ2-3; the D call may be TRBD1 or TRBD2 (5 bases each). The CDR3 extends over 15 amino acids. V lost 5 bases and J lost 3, with 15 bases in between. Germline V gene data show CDR1 as SEHNR and CDR2 as FQNEAQ (reference sequence). DNA of the CDR3: TGTGCCAGCAGCCTCAGGGAACCGGGGACAGATACGCAGTATTTT. Protein sequence: CASSLREPGTDTQYF.

In its sample, this clonotype was seen a few times. A much bigger clone sits one base away, suggesting this may be a read error. This rearrangement joins TRBV11-3 to TRBJ2-3; D may be TRBD2 (6 bases). Between the trimmed V and J ends, which lost 5 bases and 0 bases, there was a span of 9 bases. CDR3 length: 14 residues. Germline assignment: CDR1 SGHNT and CDR2 YENEEA. The CDR3 bases are TGTGCCAGCAGCGCGGGGCGAAGCACAGATACGCAGTATTTT. Encoded protein: CASSAGRSTDTQYF.

The table lists this clonotype with many counts. The chain employs TRBV29-1 and TRBJ2-7; TRBD1 agrees at 8 bases. CDR3 length equals 12 residues. Germline V lookup: CDR1 SQVTM, CDR2 ANQGSEA. With V trimmed by 6 bases and J by 5 bases, 6 bases remained unmatched. CDR3 sequence (DNA): TGCAGCGTACCCGGACAGGGCGACGAGCAGTACTTC. Translating gives CSVPGQGDEQYF.

There are many counts of this clonotype. V and J are TRBV12-3 or TRBV12-4 and TRBJ1-1; D ambiguous. CDR3 size: 15 residues. The germline V and J ends were trimmed by 6 bases and 0 bases, with 14 bases remaining between them. The CDR3: CASSPSGSLNTEAFF. The CDR3 DNA is TGTGCCAGCAGCCCCTCCGGGTCTTTGAACACTGAAGCTTTCTTT.

As concerns this clonotype: Germline and junction disagree at one end, which may indicate a read error. The chain combines TRBV11-3 with TRBJ1-6; D is unresolved. Looked up from germline, CDR1 is SGHNT and CDR2 is YENEEA. The CDR3 is made up of 14 amino acids. CDR3 amino acids: CASSLGTDNSSLNF. Here the CDR3 DNA reads TGTGCCAGCAGCTTAGGGACGGATAATTCATCCCTCAACTTT.

This clonotype occurred many times. This chain uses TRBV20-1 with TRBJ2-1; no clear D gene. This CDR3 is 14 amino acids long. Germline lookup yields CDR1 DFQATT and CDR2 SNEGSKA (reference sequence). Trimming shortened V by 6 bases and J by 5 bases, and 17 bases separated the two germline ends. The CDR3 sequence is CSAPPSNGHNEQFF. The DNA for the CDR3 is TGCAGTGCCCCCCCGTCGAATGGCCACAATGAGCAGTTCTTC.

This clonotype was seen a handful of times. This may come from a read error, since a much larger clone is one base off. V gene TRBV20-1 combines with J gene TRBJ2-1, with D uncertain. The V gene's germline CDR1 is DFQATT and CDR2 SNEGSKA (reference sequence). V lost 1 base and J lost 12, with 10 bases in between. The CDR3 has 11 residues. This chain's CDR3 is CSARGPRVQFF. The CDR3 bases are TGCAGTGCTAGAGGACCCAGAGTGCAGTTCTTC.

This clonotype has ten or more counts. The chain recombines TRBV7-8 with TRBJ1-2; TRBD1 might be the D (6 bases). Germline V gives CDR1 SGHVS, CDR2 FQNEAQ. This CDR3 comprises 13 residues. Trimming took off 0 bases at V and 8 bases at J, with 10 bases between the two ends. CDR3 sequence (DNA): TGTGCCAGCAGCTTAGCCGGGACAAGGGGCTACACCTTC. It yields the protein CASSLAGTRGYTF.

This clonotype was seen at least ten times. This chain uses TRBV27 with TRBJ2-3; D tentatively reads TRBD1 or TRBD2 (5 bases each). The CDR3 extends over 12 amino acids. Looked up from germline, CDR1 is MNHEY and CDR2 is SMNVEV (reference sequence). V gave up 11 bases and J gave up 6 bases, with 15 bases separating them. CDR3 protein: CASRAGWDTQYF. As DNA, the CDR3 is TGTGCCTCCAGGGCGGGTTGGGATACGCAGTATTTT.

The sample holds many counts of this clonotype. The V and J genes are TRBV4-1 and TRBJ2-2, with D hard to call. Per the germline V gene, CDR1 is MGHRA and CDR2 is YSYEKL. V was shortened by 0 bases and J by 0 bases, with 14 bases between the two germline ends. This CDR3 region has 18 residues. CDR3 sequence: CASSQDKQRYANTGELFF. The CDR3 DNA reads as TGCGCCAGCAGCCAAGATAAGCAGCGCTATGCGAACACCGGGGAGCTGTTTTTT.

In this sample, this clonotype turned up many times. The chain employs TRBV7-9 and TRBJ1-2; D not certain. CDR1 and CDR2 (germline): SEHNR, FQNEAQ (reference sequence). The CDR3 consists of 16 residues. V lost 0 bases and J lost 7, with 18 bases in between. CDR3 region: CASSLAGPSGYGGYTF. CDR3 bases: TGTGCCAGCAGCTTAGCCGGACCTTCCGGTTACGGTGGCTACACCTTC.

This chain uses TRBV29-1 with TRBJ2-5; D ambiguous. This CDR3 contains 10 residues. Trimming took 5 bases from V and 2 from J, leaving 3 bases between them. CDR1 and CDR2 (germline): SQVTM, ANQGSEA. The CDR3 DNA sequence: TGCAGCGTTACTCAAGAGACCCAGTACTTC. The encoded protein is CSVTQETQYF.

This clonotype came up many times. V is TRBV10-3 and J is TRBJ2-3, with D possibly being TRBD1 (6 bases). This CDR3 spans 17 amino acids. Looked up from germline, CDR1 is ENHRY and CDR2 is SYGVKD. With 2 bases removed from V and 1 base from J, the gap between germline ends came to 16 bases. This CDR3 is CAISEGQIVWGTDTQYF. As DNA, the CDR3 is TGTGCCATCAGTGAGGGACAGATAGTCTGGGGCACAGATACGCAGTATTTT.